This T cell receptor (beta chain) emerged from a study of blood T cell repertoires in COVID-19. Germline CDR1 and CDR2: SGHAT and FQNNGV. V dropped 5 bases and J dropped 3; count of bases not matched to a gene: 13. The CDR3 covers 17 residues. Participants' own reports of clinical history determined their cohort assignment. The assay was immunoSEQ multiplex PCR, and TCRdb's table has in-frame clones only and misses some. Counted here are about 190,000 clones, around 83% occurring once; the ten biggest clones make up 3.2%. This clone was seen more than once but under ten times. This sequence joins TRBV11-2 and TRBJ1-1, with 9 bases lining up with TRBD1. This sequence was found in a woman aged 30 to 39 who had been exposed to COVID-19. Material: PBMCs or T cells enriched from blood (not recorded which). CDR3 DNA: TGTGCCAGCAGCGCACGGACAGGGGCGTATTTGTACACTGAAGCTTTCTTT. Translation gives CASSARTGAYLYTEAFF.